This T cell receptor (beta chain) was recovered during a study of cytomegalovirus exposure and HLA in healthy donors. Looked up from germline, CDR1 is SGHVS and CDR2 is FQNEAQ. This CDR3 region has 13 residues. Trimming pared 5 bases from V and 0 bases from J, leaving 7 bases between. This PCR relied on a set of 60 Vbeta primers and 13 Jbeta primers. Produced via immunoSEQ multiplex PCR; TCRdb's table is partial and in-frame only. The data contain approximately 86,000 clones, just over 70% of them singletons. This receptor was taken from a man in his 60s in good health and CMV-seronegative. The V call is TRBV7-8, the J call TRBJ1-1; D not certain. Specimen: PBMCs. Written as DNA, the CDR3 is TGTGCCAGCAGCCGGAGCATGAACACTGAAGCTTTCTTT. It specifies CASSRSMNTEAFF.